This T cell receptor (beta chain) emerged from a study of shared clonotypes between healthy human individuals. This clone showed up just a few times. Naivety among CD8 cells was defined by CD45RO negativity and positive CCR7 selection, thereby excluding terminally differentiated effector memory CD45RA+ cells. Method: immunoSEQ multiplex PCR; TCRdb's copy keeps in-frame clones and lacks some. This sample yields about 2,100,000 clones, of which approximately 94% are seen a single time; more than 1.5% belongs to the top ten. This CDR3 is built from 12 residues. The germline CDR1 and CDR2 sequences are SGHAT and FQNNGV. Trimming removed 6 bases at V and 6 bases at J, with 12 bases between.

The V and J genes are TRBV11-2 and TRBJ2-7; D is uncertain. This TCR was sampled from a man younger than 35 in good health. Some clones in this sample may be carry-over from other donors' samples. The sequenced sample was naive CD8+ T cells from PBMCs. The CDR3: CASRDPPLEQYF. CDR3 DNA sequence: TGTGCCAGCAGGGATCCCCCTCTCGAGCAGTACTTC.